This T cell receptor (beta chain) is drawn from a study of naive and memory T cell subsets (dated by TCRdb to about 2017). Study-level background: The study applied an open-source, UMI-based TCR alpha and beta sequencing pipeline to sorted naive and memory peripheral blood T cell subsets. RNA was DNase-treated and reverse transcribed with TCR constant-region primers, mostly using SuperScript III. IgG serology results and the functional CMV T cell responses were in complete agreement.

A distance of 8 bases separates the germline ends of V and J, which lose 5 bases and 0 bases respectively. Per the germline V gene (reference sequence), DFQATT is the CDR1 and SNEGSKA is the CDR2. From the cysteine through the phenylalanine, the CDR3 covers 13 amino acids. Only the CDR3 part of the read is kept: 39 bases, read in frame from the first base. The method behind the library was UMI-ligation and nested PCR. The beta constant-region primer was an equimolar mix of two oligonucleotides covering both TRBC1 and TRBC2. Four rounds of PCR, combining the SP2 primer with nested alpha and beta constant-region primers, were used to amplify the ligated cDNA. A single-stranded oligonucleotide containing the SP2 primer and a 12-nucleotide UMI was joined to the 3' end of the cDNA by T4 RNA ligase 1. The ligation reaction was incubated at 16°C for about 18-24 hours. To avoid over-amplification, PCR2 was usually performed as a SYBR Green qPCR and halted once a predetermined threshold was reached. Agencourt AMPure XP magnetic beads were used for all purifications after the first. Libraries were quantified by Qubit and checked on a TapeStation, where a main peak was expected near 650 bp. The pooled libraries were sequenced on an Illumina MiSeq using v2 2x251 paired-end kits, which usually yielded 1-2 million reads per sample. Each sample's library went into the pool at roughly 4 nM, and roughly 5-8% PhiX was added to help with cluster recognition. In the original analysis: Using tag matching that tolerated one base-pair mismatch, Decombinator assigned V and J genes to FASTQ reads that had been processed by Demultiplexor. Collapsinator used UMIs to correct both sequencing errors and frequency errors arising from PCR heterogeneity. TCRs were translated and CDR3s were extracted from the conserved cysteine to the FGXG phenylalanine by CDR3Translator, with non-productive sequences being flagged. Gini, Shannon entropy and inverse Simpson indices were calculated on repertoires that had been subsampled to equal numbers of UMI-defined TCRs. Within the linear range, a power law was fitted by maximum likelihood to the distributions of clonotype abundance. For one naive CD8 sample, the pipeline and MIGEC produced similar UMI counts, unique TCR numbers and clonal distributions. The repertoires were searched for 5,500 to 8,000 CMV-associated CDR3 sequences that had been compiled from VDJdb and a published dataset. In TCRdb, the public reads were trimmed at Q25 with fastp and aligned with MiXCR, with productive beta chains retained. Under each unique CDR3 protein, matching rows form one entry showing the most common genes and DNA. The V and J calls were not made by the authors but by TCRdb's processing. The sample has about 120,000 distinct CDR3 sequences on record, over 30% of them singletons. Roughly 0.9% of the sample is in the top ten clones.

Results and caveats for the whole study, not just this receptor: The abundance of TCRs followed a power law with an exponent that differed between naive and memory subsets yet stayed consistent across the three individuals. In both CD4 and CD8 cells, going from naive through CM, EM and EMRA, the Gini index went up while Shannon and inverse Simpson diversity went down. A clonotype was defined as a single alpha or beta chain sequence rather than as a paired alpha/beta receptor. The repertoire findings for the naive and memory subsets could not be validated against a ground truth because none was available. Once error correction was done, more than 90% of naive TCR sequences showed up just once, which made the naive abundance distributions much steeper than those of the memory subsets. RNA-based TCR counts may be affected by expression changes linked to T cell activation and differentiation.

This clonotype was observed a handful of times. Its antigen is unknown. Per-base qualities were not stored, and no clone one base away is much larger. From the second PCR step on, the TCR alpha and beta chain libraries were amplified in separate reactions. CMV status of each donor was established by measuring IFNgamma production from CD4+ T cells after fresh PBMCs were stimulated overnight with CMV viral lysate. CD4 T cells were positively selected with Miltenyi beads, followed by positive selection of CD8 T cells from the CD4-negative fraction. After staining for CD3, CD4, CD8, CD45RA, CD27 and a live/dead dye, cells were sorted on a BD Aria II into four subsets based on CD45RA and CD27. Three healthy volunteers provided blood, and the blood of each volunteer was split into CD4 and CD8 T cells and then into four differentiation subsets. Roughly 120 ml of peripheral blood was collected from each donor, and PBMC were isolated from the blood using Ficoll-Paque PLUS density-gradient centrifugation. Sorted cells were lysed in RLT buffer, and RNA was extracted with a Qiagen RNeasy kit and stored at -80°C.

Sequences were obtained from central memory CD4+ T cells from blood. The cell subset or site label of this sample denotes: central memory, CD45RA- CD27+. The rearranged segments are TRBV20-1 and TRBJ1-5; TRBD1 might be the D gene, on 6 matching bases. The source is a human donor in good health. The CDR3 reads CSAPGDSNQPQHF. The bases are TGCAGTGCTCCAGGGGATAGCAATCAGCCCCAGCATTTT.